Listed below are T cell receptor beta chains from one sample, sequenced in a study of cytomegalovirus exposure and HLA in healthy donors. Some clones are missing from TCRdb's copy, which holds only in-frame ones; the method was immunoSEQ multiplex PCR. The sample consists of about 64,000 clones, roughly 65% of them appearing once. The material sequenced was PBMCs. Receptors were obtained from a male donor in good health and CMV-seropositive. The conserved cysteine and the conserved F or W are not part of the CDR3 here. Some rows mark clone size as missing; the rest say once, few, many or name a class of expanded clone.

V	length	J	size	CDR3
TRBV18	13	TRBJ2-2	few	ASSRDTSNTGELF
TRBV5-1	10	TRBJ2-5	-	ASSLEDRIQY
TRBV5-6	11	TRBJ1-5	few	ASSPGGNQPQH
TRBV18	11	TRBJ2-2	-	ASSPGSRRELF
TRBV5-5	14	TRBJ1-1	few	ASSPQDPLVGTEAF
TRBV5-3	13	TRBJ1-2	-	ARSSTVTGAGGYT
TRBV19	11	TRBJ2-5	-	ASTGTRGETQY
TRBV5-1	11	TRBJ2-7	once	ASSISTGYEQY
TRBV9	13	TRBJ1-2	once	ASSVGPGDGYGYT
TRBV6-5	12	TRBJ2-7	-	ASSESPGVGEQY
TRBV18	13	TRBJ2-2	-	ASSPGQDVSGELF
TRBV7-2	10	TRBJ2-3	-	ASSTYTDTQY
TRBV7-5	14	TRBJ2-7	-	VRSYGSGPRRYEQY
TRBV2	13	TRBJ2-2	-	ASSELAGVSGELF
TRBV9	14	TRBJ2-3	few	ASSQGVAGLSDTQY
TRBV6-5	12	TRBJ2-2	-	ASSYRQGTGELF
TRBV6-5	13	TRBJ1-2	few	ASSYSQVGREGYT
TRBV29-1	9	TRBJ1-1	-	SVAEDTEAF
TRBV10-2	11	TRBJ1-4	once	ASSRATNEKLF
TRBV18	14	TRBJ1-1	-	ASSPSLLTENTEAF
TRBV27	12	TRBJ1-2	once	ASSLVQGNHGYT
TRBV30	12	TRBJ2-5	-	AWSPAGSQETQY
TRBV2	13	TRBJ2-7	-	ASSVETSGSGEQY
TRBV10-1	14	TRBJ2-2	once	ASSIAGGGGTGELF
TRBV6-5	11	TRBJ2-1	-	ASSLDLYNEQF
TRBV4-1	12	TRBJ2-7	-	ASSRGQDTYEQY
TRBV4-2	10	TRBJ2-1	-	ASSHRDNEQF
TRBV30	12	TRBJ1-2	-	AWSHPLQGNGYT
TRBV5-1	12	TRBJ2-3	-	ASSLNQGSDTQY
TRBV18	11	TRBJ2-1	-	ASSPAGYGEQF
TRBV30	13	TRBJ2-2	-	AWSVYGRSTGELF
TRBV7-9	13	TRBJ1-3	-	ASSPEGTPGNTIY
TRBV10-1	10	TRBJ2-7	-	ASSNEGYEQY
TRBV7-9	12	TRBJ1-2	-	ASSFGNRGYGYT
TRBV7-2	12	TRBJ1-1	medium-sized	ASSPGQGFTEAF
TRBV5-1	13	-	-	ASSLNAGDSYEQY
TRBV4-1	11	TRBJ2-1	-	ASTGQAYNEQF
TRBV13	16	TRBJ2-7	few	ASSARLAGGPPTYEQY
TRBV6-5	13	TRBJ2-1	-	ASTLSGGADNEQF
TRBV18	13	TRBJ1-5	-	ASSPYGQGNQPQH
TRBV5-4	12	TRBJ2-7	once	ASRLTGGGYEQY
TRBV5-1	14	TRBJ2-7	-	ASSLARDRTSYEQY
TRBV6-1	11	TRBJ1-5	-	ASSGGNNQPQH
TRBV7-9	14	TRBJ2-1	-	ASSSTSGGIYNEQF
TRBV23-1	11	TRBJ2-1	-	ASSQQDYNEQF
TRBV2	10	TRBJ2-5	-	ASRGQGETQY
TRBV27	12	TRBJ1-5	-	ASSWTGGNQPQH
TRBV11-2	15	TRBJ2-7	-	ASSSPRGTSGSYEQY